A few counts support the clone carrying this T cell receptor beta chain. Its antigen is unidentified. The CDR3 is 12 residues long. Looked up from germline, CDR1 is MNHEY and CDR2 is SVGAGI. Trimming cost V 0 bases and J 2 bases, with 1 base left between them. The authors extracted RNA and reverse transcribed it into cDNA as the sequencing template. This table comes from immunoSEQ multiplex PCR, and its TCRdb copy is limited to in-frame clones, with some not included. In the table there are 140,000 to 150,000 clones, 54% of which are singletons. This entry comes from a study of CD8+ T cells in alopecia areata. Overall study results and limits: In patients, TCRs were shared less clearly than in mice, and HLA may possibly be involved.

As for treatment: oral pan-JAK inhibitor, 5-10 mg twice daily. The sequenced sample was CD8+ T cells sorted from blood, obtained at week 4, from a patient treated with tofacitinib. The chain combines TRBV6-5 with TRBJ1-2; D ambiguous. The clonotype comes from a human donor with alopecia areata. For the CDR3, the DNA is TGTGCCAGCAGTTACTCGAACTATGGCTACACCTTC. Protein sequence: CASSYSNYGYTF.